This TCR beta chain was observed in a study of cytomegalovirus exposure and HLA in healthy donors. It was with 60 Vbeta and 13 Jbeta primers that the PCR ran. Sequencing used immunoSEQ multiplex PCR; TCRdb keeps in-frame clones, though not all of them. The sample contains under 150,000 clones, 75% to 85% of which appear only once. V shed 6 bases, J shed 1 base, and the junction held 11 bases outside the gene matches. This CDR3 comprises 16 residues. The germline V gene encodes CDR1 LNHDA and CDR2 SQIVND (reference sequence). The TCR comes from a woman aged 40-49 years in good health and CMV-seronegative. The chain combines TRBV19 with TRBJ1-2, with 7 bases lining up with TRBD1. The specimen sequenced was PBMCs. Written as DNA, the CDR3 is TGTGCCAGTAGGCCCCCGAGACAGGGTATTAACTATGGCTACACCTTC. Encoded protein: CASRPPRQGINYGYTF.